A selection of T cell receptor beta chains follows, all from one sample in a study of blood T cell repertoires in COVID-19. Assay used: immunoSEQ multiplex PCR; TCRdb lists only in-frame clones, some missing. The table lists under 150,000 clones, around four fifths of them singletons. What was sequenced was PBMCs or T cells enriched from blood (not recorded which). The origin of the receptors is a woman aged 40 to 50 who had recovered from COVID-19. The CDR3 runs from the conserved cysteine through the conserved F or W. D genes are given only for firm matches.

J gene | V gene | D gene | CDR3 protein
TRBJ2-2 | TRBV11-2 | NA | CASSLVSAGELFF
TRBJ1-1 | TRBV7-9 | NA | CASSLAQGMNTEAFF
TRBJ2-1 | TRBV7-9 | TRBD2 | CASSLALAEGNEQFF
TRBJ2-5 | TRBV7-8 | TRBD2 | CASSFRLAGQETQYF
TRBJ1-2 | TRBV19 | TRBD1 | CASTGGLDRRRNYGYTF
TRBJ2-1 | TRBV11-3 | NA | CASSLGAGLVNEQFF
TRBJ2-7 | TRBV7-8 | NA | CASSFSGRGYEQYF
TRBJ2-7 | TRBV3-1/TRBV3-2 | NA | CASSFQGGEQYF
TRBJ2-3 | TRBV5-1 | NA | CASSLGAVLSTDTQYF
TRBJ2-2 | TRBV27 | NA | CASSLSFRELTGELFF
TRBJ2-1 | TRBV11-2 | NA | CASSLGRRSPEQFF
TRBJ1-2 | TRBV11-2 | NA | CASRWGGNYGYTF
TRBJ2-5 | TRBV9 | TRBD2 | CASSEGSGPGETQYF
TRBJ2-6 | TRBV9 | NA | CASSVAGTVSPGANVLTF
TRBJ2-2 | TRBV7-7 | NA | CASSLEGHTTGELFF
TRBJ1-4 | TRBV7-9 | NA | CASSFGAGGEKLFF
TRBJ2-1 | TRBV11-2 | TRBD2 | CASSLVVTSGSHDEQFF
TRBJ2-7 | TRBV6-6 | TRBD2 | CASRLGLAEQYF